A single sample gave rise to the 29 T cell receptor beta chains below, sequenced in a study of T cells in Graves' hyperthyroidism and ophthalmopathy. Amplification yielded TCR beta CDR3 regions, with RNA transcripts as the source. The primer set for the first-round RT-PCR of the TCR CDR3 was HTBI. TCRdb used MiXCR to reprocess the multiplex PCR reads, holding one entry per CDR3 protein. The table lists about 640,000 distinct CDR3 sequences, 45% of them singletons, with about 7% in the top ten. The sequencing input was peripheral blood or thyroid tissue (not recorded which). These receptors all come from an adult man with Graves' disease, either hyperthyroidism or ophthalmopathy (not recorded which).

This clonotype has just a few counts. The chain couples TRBV7-9 to TRBJ2-5, with a weak D call TRBD2 (6 bases). This CDR3 has 15 residues. Trimming cost V 1 base and J 2 bases, with 11 bases left between them. Germline V gene data show CDR1 as SEHNR and CDR2 as FQNEAQ (reference sequence). CDR3 amino acids: CASSLVWDLQETQYF. CDR3 nucleotide sequence: TGTGCCAGCAGCTTAGTGTGGGACTTACAAGAGACCCAGTACTTC. The full variable domain, in which reference TRBV7-9 and TRBJ2-5 provide the parts outside the CDR3, is DTGVSQNPRHKITKRGQNVTFRCDPISEHNRLYWYRQTLGQGPEFLTYFQNEAQLEKSRLLSDRFSAERPKGSFSTLEIQRTEQGDSAMYLCASSLVWDLQETQYFGPGTRLLVL.

This clonotype was seen a single time. V is TRBV6-6 and J is TRBJ1-2; perhaps TRBD1 as D (6 bases). The germline gives CDR1 MNHNY, CDR2 SVGAGI (reference sequence). The CDR3 runs to 14 residues. The V gene lost 7 bases and the J gene lost 6 bases, with 18 bases spanning the gap. CDR3 in DNA: TGTGCCAGCACTCGCTCCACAGGGACCGATGGCTACACCTTC. Its translation is CASTRSTGTDGYTF.

This clonotype was counted a few times. The chain's CDR3 is CASSIDGSRDEQYF. The CDR3 DNA is TGTGCCAGTAGTATAGACGGGTCTCGGGACGAGCAGTACTTC. This chain joins TRBV19 and TRBJ2-7; D gene unclear. V dropped 0 bases and J dropped 5 bases, with 11 bases sitting between them. The CDR3 consists of 14 residues. Germline CDR1 and CDR2: LNHDA and SQIVND (reference sequence).

This clonotype appeared many times. This chain uses TRBV7-8 with TRBJ2-2, with D perhaps given as TRBD1 or TRBD2 (5 bases each). Trimming stripped 3 bases from V and 0 bases from J, with 8 bases between. Germline V gives CDR1 SGHVS, CDR2 FQNEAQ. The CDR3 is made up of 15 amino acids. CDR3 nucleotides: TGTGCCAGCAGCTTCGGGACGCCGAACACCGGGGAGCTGTTTTTT. This codes for CASSFGTPNTGELFF. The variable domain in full, with the rest retrieved from reference TRBV7-8 and TRBJ2-2, is GAGVSQSPRYKVAKRGQDVALRCDPISGHVSLFWYQQALGQGPEFLTYFQNEAQLDKSGLPSDRFFAERPEGSVSTLKIQRTQQEDSAVYLCASSFGTPNTGELFFGEGSRLTVL.

This clonotype was counted a few times. This chain joins TRBV7-2 and TRBJ1-5, with a weak D call TRBD1 (6 bases). The CDR3 spans 15 residues. CDR1 and CDR2 from the germline V gene are SGHTA and FQGNSA. Trimming took 5 bases from V and 7 from J, leaving 18 bases between them. The CDR3 DNA reads TGTGCCAGCAGCCTACAGGGCGGGTTAGACCAGCCCCAGCATTTT. Protein sequence: CASSLQGGLDQPQHF.

The gene calls are TRBV20-1 and TRBJ2-5, with D possibly being TRBD1 or TRBD2 (5 bases each). This CDR3 contains 14 residues. Trimming cost V 6 bases and J 9 bases, with 23 bases left between them. Germline V gene data show CDR1 as DFQATT and CDR2 as SNEGSKA (reference sequence). In DNA, the CDR3 is TGCAGTGCCAGATCCGGGGATCTTCGACAGCCCCAGTACTTC. Translated, it gives CSARSGDLRQPQYF.

This clonotype was found many times. V gene TRBV24-1 combines with J gene TRBJ2-5; 10 bases match TRBD2. Per the germline V gene, CDR1 is KGHDR and CDR2 is SFDVKD. The CDR3 runs to 18 residues. V shed 4 bases, J shed 2 bases, and the junction held 12 bases outside the gene matches. The CDR3: CATSDPVVTSGVQETQYF. As DNA, the CDR3 is TGTGCCACCAGTGACCCAGTGGTCACTAGCGGGGTACAAGAGACCCAGTACTTC.

This rearrangement joins TRBV10-3 to TRBJ2-7, with D unresolved. CDR1 ENHRY and CDR2 SYGVKD come from the germline V gene. Trimming pared 2 bases from V and 9 bases from J, leaving 20 bases between. The CDR3 loop spans 15 amino acids. The chain's CDR3 is CAISEPAENPWGQYF. CDR3 nucleotide sequence: TGTGCCATCAGTGAGCCCGCAGAGAACCCCTGGGGGCAGTACTTC.

At least ten counts were recorded for this clonotype. The rearrangement joins TRBV6-5 to TRBJ1-2; D might be TRBD1 (6 bases). The germline V and J ends were trimmed by 2 bases and 4 bases, with 11 bases remaining between them. The CDR3 has 14 residues. CDR1 and CDR2 from the germline V gene are MNHEY and SVGAGI. The CDR3 protein is CASSYTDSGYGYTF. In nucleotides, the CDR3 is TGTGCCAGCAGTTACACGGACAGTGGCTATGGCTACACCTTC.

The rearrangement uses TRBV9 and TRBJ2-5; D could derive from TRBD1 or TRBD2 (6 bases each). Trimming took 8 bases from V and 5 from J, leaving 19 bases between them. The CDR3 length is 14 residues. Looked up from germline, CDR1 is SGDLS and CDR2 is YYNGEE. This CDR3 is CASASGAGVETQYF. The CDR3 region has the DNA TGTGCCAGTGCCTCGGGGGCAGGAGTCGAGACCCAGTACTTC.

V and J are TRBV20-1 and TRBJ2-7; TRBD2 agrees at 7 bases. Germline V gene lookup returns CDR1 DFQATT and CDR2 SNEGSKA (reference sequence). J lost 3 bases, V lost 1 base, and 3 bases had no gene match. The CDR3 covers 13 residues. CDR3 DNA: TGCAGTGCTAGAGCCAGCGGGAACTACGAGCAGTACTTC. It is translated as CSARASGNYEQYF.

This clonotype was seen at least ten times. The V and J genes are TRBV7-2 and TRBJ1-1; no reliable D call. Germline CDR1 and CDR2: SGHTA and FQGNSA. With 4 bases removed from V and 8 bases from J, the gap between germline ends came to 11 bases. The CDR3 runs to 12 residues. The CDR3 DNA reads as TGTGCCAGCAGCTCCGACGGCTCCGAAGCTTTCTTT. Translated: CASSSDGSEAFF.

The gene calls are TRBV6-1 and TRBJ2-5, with 8 bases that match TRBD1. In germline, CDR1 is MNHNS, CDR2 SASEGT. V was clipped by 0 bases and J by 1 base; unmatched bases: 7. The CDR3 length is 17 residues. Written as DNA, the CDR3 is TGTGCCAGCAGTGAAGCCCCCCCCGGACAGGGCCAAGAGACCCAGTACTTC. It codes for CASSEAPPGQGQETQYF.

Points on this clonotype: At one boundary the junction diverges from the germline segment, which might be a read error. The chain recombines TRBV10-3 with TRBJ2-5; TRBD2 aligns across 13 bases. This CDR3 region has 17 residues. Germline V gives CDR1 ENHRY, CDR2 SYGVKD. The CDR3 DNA reads TGTGCCAGCAGTCGGACTAGCGGGAGTCACATACAAGAGACCCAGTACTTC. Amino acid sequence: CASSRTSGSHIQETQYF.

This clonotype has a count of ten or more. V is TRBV7-2 and J is TRBJ1-4; D possibly corresponds to TRBD1 (6 bases). There are 14 residues in the CDR3. Per germline, CDR1 SGHTA and CDR2 FQGNSA. V shed 3 bases and J shed 7 bases, with 12 bases lying between them. CDR3 DNA: TGTGCCAGCAGCTTGGACAGTCAGGGTGAAAAACTGTTTTTT. This gives the protein CASSLDSQGEKLFF.

The chain carries TRBV6-2 or TRBV6-3 and TRBJ1-2, with 9 bases matching TRBD1. Losses at the gene ends were 6 bases for V and 9 bases for J; bases not matched to a gene: 17. CDR1 and CDR2 from the germline V gene are MNHEY and SVGEGT. The CDR3 sequence is 16 residues long. The CDR3 DNA reads TGTGCCAGCAGCTCGGACAGGGGCGGGTCCGTCCCGTGCTACACCTTC. It codes for CASSSDRGGSVPCYTF.

This clonotype has just a few counts. In DNA, the CDR3 is TGTGCCAGCAGCTTGGGGGTGGGGGCGCGAGGCTACACCTTC. As protein: CASSLGVGARGYTF. J is TRBJ1-2 and V is TRBV7-2, with D possibly TRBD1 on 6 matching bases. Trimming stripped 3 bases from V and 8 bases from J, with 16 bases between. The CDR3 extends over 14 amino acids. The germline CDR1 and CDR2 sequences are SGHTA and FQGNSA.

The V call is TRBV2, the J call TRBJ1-4; D might be TRBD1 (5 bases). This CDR3 comprises 16 residues. Germline V lookup: CDR1 SNHLY, CDR2 FYNNEI. Trimming removed 6 bases at V and 5 bases at J, with 19 bases between. The CDR3: CASSQNAGTVNEKLFF. CDR3 nucleotides: TGTGCCAGCAGCCAAAACGCCGGGACGGTGAATGAAAAACTGTTTTTT.

There are many counts of this clonotype. The J gene is TRBJ1-1, the V gene TRBV7-9; 8 nucleotides align to TRBD1. V shed 7 bases and J 0 bases; nucleotides not matched to a gene: 7. CDR3 length equals 15 residues. CDR1 and CDR2 from the germline V gene are SEHNR and FQNEAQ (reference sequence). The DNA for the CDR3 is TGTGCCAGCAAACCCGGGACAGGAATGAACACTGAAGCTTTCTTT. This encodes CASKPGTGMNTEAFF.

This clonotype was counted only a few times. This rearrangement joins TRBV11-2 to TRBJ1-2; D remains unclear. With 7 bases removed from V and 6 bases from J, the gap between germline ends came to 18 bases. The CDR3 extends over 14 amino acids. Per germline, CDR1 SGHAT and CDR2 FQNNGV. CDR3 amino acids: CASNPTNSVDGYTF. The CDR3 bases are TGTGCCAGCAACCCCACGAATTCGGTAGATGGCTACACCTTC.

About this clonotype itself: An end of the junction does not agree with germline; a read error may underlie this. The rearrangement uses TRBV12-3 or TRBV12-4 and TRBJ2-5; either TRBD1 or TRBD2 may supply D (7 bases each). CDR3 length: 12 amino acids. The CDR3 protein is CASSRDSGTRYF. As DNA, the CDR3 is TGTGCTAGCTCGCGGGACAGCGGGACCCGGTACTTC.

The chain recombines TRBV20-1 with TRBJ2-2, with 7 bases lining up with TRBD1. Losses at the gene ends were 6 bases for V and 7 bases for J; bases not matched to a gene: 8. The CDR3 runs 13 residues. Per germline, CDR1 DFQATT and CDR2 SNEGSKA (reference sequence). This CDR3 reads CSAPGGGHGELFF. DNA for the CDR3: TGCAGTGCGCCAGGGGGTGGTCACGGGGAGCTGTTTTTT.

This clonotype was observed a few times. The chain links TRBV12-3 or TRBV12-4 to TRBJ1-6; no definite D call. V lost 6 bases, J lost 0 bases, and 12 bases lay in between. There are 16 residues in the CDR3. The DNA of the CDR3 is TGTGCCAGCAGGGCCTCTGGGAGCTCCTATAATTCACCCCTCCACTTT. It codes for CASRASGSSYNSPLHF.

This clonotype has ten or more counts. The CDR3 coding sequence is TGCGCCAGCAGCTTGGGCGGGACGACGGGTCATGAAGCTTTCTTT. Residues: CASSLGGTTGHEAFF. This chain joins TRBV5-1 and TRBJ1-1, with TRBD1 as a possible D gene (5 bases). Germline V lookup: CDR1 SGHRS, CDR2 YFSETQ. The CDR3 runs to 15 residues. Trimming removed 0 bases from V and 7 bases from J, with 16 bases in between.

This clonotype has a handful of counts. The chain couples TRBV12-3 or TRBV12-4 to TRBJ2-2; tentatively, D is TRBD1 (6 bases). Trimming left V 6 bases short and J 5 bases short, with 13 bases between. This CDR3 has 14 amino acids. This CDR3 is CASSRGSSTGELFF. CDR3 nucleotides: TGTGCCAGCAGCAGGGGATCATCAACCGGGGAGCTGTTTTTT.

The chain combines TRBV7-9 with TRBJ1-5, with 7 bases identical to TRBD1. CDR1 is SEHNR and CDR2 is FQNEAQ in the germline V gene (reference sequence). The junction had 4 bases not matched to a gene; V was cut back by 0 bases and J by 5 bases. The CDR3 length is 15 residues. The CDR3 reads CASSLADRYDQPQHF. For the CDR3, the DNA is TGTGCCAGCAGCTTAGCGGACAGGTACGATCAGCCCCAGCATTTT.

This chain uses TRBV20-1 with TRBJ2-5; TRBD2 is a possible D gene (6 bases). From germline, CDR1 is DFQATT and CDR2 SNEGSKA (reference sequence). V lost 6 bases and J 4 bases, leaving 9 bases between the germline ends. The CDR3 is 11 residues long. The CDR3 loop reads CSATRGETQYF. In DNA, the CDR3 is TGCAGTGCGACTAGGGGAGAGACCCAGTACTTC.

V gene TRBV5-1 combines with J gene TRBJ2-2; 8 bases match TRBD2. Germline lookup yields CDR1 SGHRS and CDR2 YFSETQ. The junction had 9 bases not matched to a gene; V was cut back by 7 bases and J by 7 bases. This CDR3 is built from 14 residues. Here the CDR3 DNA reads TGCGCCAGCGGGGGACTAGGGTCCGGCGGGGAGCTGTTTTTT. Translated: CASGGLGSGGELFF.

This clonotype was seen only a few times. Here the CDR3 reads CSARQNWNTEAFF. CDR3 bases: TGCAGTGCTAGACAAAACTGGAACACTGAAGCTTTCTTT. The chain recombines TRBV20-1 with TRBJ1-1, with D unclear. Germline CDR1 DFQATT, CDR2 SNEGSKA (reference sequence). The CDR3 has 13 amino acids. V was cut by 2 bases and J by 1 base, with 8 bases left in between.